The T cell receptor (beta chain) under discussion was sequenced for a study of technical replicates of blood from a handful of donors. The CDR3 contains 13 residues. In germline, CDR1 is SNHLY, CDR2 FYNNEI. Deletions cut 2 bases from V and 8 bases from J, with 7 bases between. Profiled with immunoSEQ multiplex PCR; TCRdb holds only in-frame clones, not every one. The table lists roughly 68,000 clones, just over 90% of them singletons. The origin of this receptor is a human donor in good health. Some clones in this sample may be carry-over from other donors' samples. Specimen: PBMCs. This chain uses TRBV2 with TRBJ1-6; D not certain. The CDR3 nucleotides are TGTGCCAGCAGTGAAACGGGTGATTCACCCCTCCACTTT. It is translated as CASSETGDSPLHF. The complete variable domain, with remaining parts taken from reference TRBV2 and TRBJ1-6, reads EPEVTQTPSHQVTQMGQEVILRCVPISNHLYFYWYRQILGQKVEFLVSFYNNEISEKSEIFDDQFSVERPDGSNFTLKIRSTKLEDSAMYFCASSETGDSPLHFGNGTRLTVT.